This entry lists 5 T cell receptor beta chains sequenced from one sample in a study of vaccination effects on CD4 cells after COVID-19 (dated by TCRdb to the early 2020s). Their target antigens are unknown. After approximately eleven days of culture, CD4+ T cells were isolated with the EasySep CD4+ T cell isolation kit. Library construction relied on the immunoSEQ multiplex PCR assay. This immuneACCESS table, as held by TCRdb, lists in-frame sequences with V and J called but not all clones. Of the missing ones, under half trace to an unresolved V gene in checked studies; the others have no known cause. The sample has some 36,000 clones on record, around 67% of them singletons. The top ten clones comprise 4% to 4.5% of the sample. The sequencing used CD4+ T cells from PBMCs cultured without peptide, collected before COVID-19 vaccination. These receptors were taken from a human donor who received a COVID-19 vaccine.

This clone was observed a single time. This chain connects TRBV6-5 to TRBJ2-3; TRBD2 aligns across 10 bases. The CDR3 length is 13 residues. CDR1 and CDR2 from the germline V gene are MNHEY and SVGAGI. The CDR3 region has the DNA TGTGCTACCGAGCGGGAGGGGGCAGATACGCAGTATTTT. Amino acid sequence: CATEREGADTQYF.

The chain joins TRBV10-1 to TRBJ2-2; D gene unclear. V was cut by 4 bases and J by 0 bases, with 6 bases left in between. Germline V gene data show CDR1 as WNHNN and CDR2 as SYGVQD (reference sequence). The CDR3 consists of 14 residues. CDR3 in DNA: TGCGCCAGCAGTGTGTTGCCGAACACCGGGGAGCTGTTTTTT. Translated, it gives CASSVLPNTGELFF.

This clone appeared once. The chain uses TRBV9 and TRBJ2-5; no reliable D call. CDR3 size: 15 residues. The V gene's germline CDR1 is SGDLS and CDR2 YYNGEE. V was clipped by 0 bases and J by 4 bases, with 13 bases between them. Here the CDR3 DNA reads TGTGCCAGCAGCGTAGGGGGAACTTGGGGAGAGACCCAGTACTTC. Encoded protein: CASSVGGTWGETQYF.

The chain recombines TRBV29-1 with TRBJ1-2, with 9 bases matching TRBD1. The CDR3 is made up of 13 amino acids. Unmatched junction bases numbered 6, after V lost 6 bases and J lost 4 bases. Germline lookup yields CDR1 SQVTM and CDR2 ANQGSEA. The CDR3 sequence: CSVGNRGPYGYTF. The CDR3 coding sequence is TGCAGCGTCGGGAACAGGGGGCCCTATGGCTACACCTTC.

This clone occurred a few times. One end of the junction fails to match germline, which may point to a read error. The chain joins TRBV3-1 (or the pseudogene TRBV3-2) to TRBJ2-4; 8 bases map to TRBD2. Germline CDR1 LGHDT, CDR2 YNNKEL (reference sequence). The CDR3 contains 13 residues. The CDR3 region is CASSHLRAGDIFF. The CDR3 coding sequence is TGTGCCAGCAGCCATCTCCGAGCGGGGGACATCTTCTTC.